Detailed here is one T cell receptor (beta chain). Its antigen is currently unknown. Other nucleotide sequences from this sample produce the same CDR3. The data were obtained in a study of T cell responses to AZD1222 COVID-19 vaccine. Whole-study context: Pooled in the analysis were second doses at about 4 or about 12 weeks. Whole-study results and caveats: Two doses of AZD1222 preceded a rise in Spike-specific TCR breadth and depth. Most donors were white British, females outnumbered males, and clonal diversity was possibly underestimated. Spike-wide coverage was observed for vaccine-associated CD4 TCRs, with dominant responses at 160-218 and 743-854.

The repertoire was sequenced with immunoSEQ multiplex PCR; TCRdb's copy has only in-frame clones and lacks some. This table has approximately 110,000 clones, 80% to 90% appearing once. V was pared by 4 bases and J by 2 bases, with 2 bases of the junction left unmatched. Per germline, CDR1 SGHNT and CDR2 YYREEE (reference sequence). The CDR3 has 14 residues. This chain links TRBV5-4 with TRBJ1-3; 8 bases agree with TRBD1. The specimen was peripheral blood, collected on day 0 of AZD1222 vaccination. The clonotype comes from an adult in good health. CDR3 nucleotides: TGTGCCAGCAGCCTACAGGGGGCTGGAAACACCATATATTTT. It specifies CASSLQGAGNTIYF.